A single sample gave rise to the 15 T cell receptor beta chains below, sequenced in a study of stem cell transplantation in POMP-related autoinflammatory disease. Measured with immunoSEQ multiplex PCR; TCRdb has only the in-frame clones, and not every one. The table has 68,000 or so clones, roughly 90% seen once. Sequenced material: CD4+ T cells from PBMCs, taken after stem cell transplantation. These receptors were collected from a human patient with POMP-related autoinflammation and immune dysregulation (PRAID). A share of the T cells may be of graft donor origin.

V usage is TRBV3-1 (or the pseudogene TRBV3-2) and J usage is TRBJ2-5; D could derive from TRBD1 or TRBD2 (6 bases each). This CDR3 comprises 14 residues. The ends were cut back, 1 base at V and 2 bases at J, with 8 bases in the middle. Germline V gene sequence: CDR1 LGHDT, CDR2 YNNKEL (reference sequence). Here the CDR3 DNA reads TGTGCCAGCAGCCAAGTAGGGGGGCAAGAGACCCAGTACTTC. This codes for CASSQVGGQETQYF.

As to this clone: Other DNA sequences in the sample encode the same CDR3. V is TRBV7-2 and J is TRBJ1-1; no clear D. Germline V lookup: CDR1 SGHTA, CDR2 FQGNSA. CDR3 length equals 13 residues. With 0 bases removed from V and 5 bases from J, the gap between germline ends came to 7 bases. In nucleotides, the CDR3 is TGTGCCAGCAGCTTAGCCTCTTTTACTGAAGCTTTCTTT. It specifies CASSLASFTEAFF. The entire variable domain, with the rest obtained from reference TRBV7-2 and TRBJ1-1, is as follows: GAGVSQSPSNKVTEKGKDVELRCDPISGHTALYWYRQSLGQGLEFLIYFQGNSAPDKSGLPSDRFSAERTGGSVSTLTIQRTQQEDSAVYLCASSLASFTEAFFGQGTRLTVV.

The gene calls are TRBV28 and TRBJ1-5; D perhaps matches TRBD1 (6 bases). Per germline, CDR1 MDHEN and CDR2 SYDVKM. The CDR3 runs 14 residues. V lost 5 bases, J lost 5 bases, and 13 bases lay in between. The CDR3 region is CASSLGGADQPQHF. In DNA form, the CDR3 reads TGTGCCAGCAGTCTCGGGGGGGCGGATCAGCCCCAGCATTTT.

V is TRBV28 and J is TRBJ2-4; D not certain. CDR1 MDHEN and CDR2 SYDVKM come from the germline V gene. V lost 3 bases, J lost 0 bases, and 6 bases lay in between. This CDR3 comprises 14 residues. CDR3 DNA: TGTGCCAGCAGTTTTGCCCTAGCCAAAAACATTCAGTACTTC. It codes for CASSFALAKNIQYF.

This chain links TRBV2 with TRBJ2-5, with 7 bases identical to TRBD2. The CDR3 contains 15 residues. Germline CDR1 reads SNHLY; CDR2 reads FYNNEI. V lost 7 bases and J lost 9; bases outside the gene matches: 17. The CDR3 region has the DNA TGTGCCAGCACTCCCGCGCTGCGGGTGGGAGGGGCCCAGTACTTC. It is translated as CASTPALRVGGAQYF.

V gene TRBV18 combines with J gene TRBJ2-2, with D possibly being TRBD2 (6 bases). V lost 3 bases and J lost 0, with 14 bases in between. From germline, CDR1 is KGHSH and CDR2 LQKENI. The CDR3 consists of 17 residues. The DNA for the CDR3 is TGTGCCAGCTCACCGATGGGGACTTTCGCGAACACCGGGGAGCTGTTTTTT. Translation gives CASSPMGTFANTGELFF. Filled out from reference TRBV18 and TRBJ2-2, the complete variable domain reads NAGVMQNPRHLVRRRGQEARLRCSPMKGHSHVYWYRQLPEEGLKFMVYLQKENIIDESGMPKERFSAEFPKEGPSILRIQQVVRGDSAAYFCASSPMGTFANTGELFFGEGSRLTVL.

V and J are TRBV19 and TRBJ1-5, with D unclear. The ends were cut back, 3 bases at V and 3 bases at J, with 15 bases in the middle. Germline CDR1 is LNHDA and CDR2 is SQIVND (reference sequence). The CDR3 spans 16 residues. CDR3 bases: TGTGCCAGTAGTATGGAGGGCGCCCCGTACAATCAGCCCCAGCATTTT. Its protein is CASSMEGAPYNQPQHF.

V is TRBV11-2 and J is TRBJ2-3; 10 bases fit TRBD2. Looked up from germline, CDR1 is SGHAT and CDR2 is FQNNGV. V lost 0 bases, J lost 5 bases, and 5 bases stayed unmatched. The CDR3 consists of 16 residues. Here the CDR3 DNA reads TGTGCCAGCAGCTTAGATCGAGCGGGAGGGCTAGATACGCAGTATTTT. Translated, it gives CASSLDRAGGLDTQYF.

The chain couples TRBV6-1 to TRBJ2-7; no reliable D call. The germline gives CDR1 MNHNS, CDR2 SASEGT. Trimming removed 3 bases from V and 0 bases from J, with 12 bases in between. The CDR3 totals 15 residues. The CDR3 DNA follows: TGTGCCAGCAGTGACCAACAGCTCTTCTCCTACGAGCAGTACTTC. This encodes CASSDQQLFSYEQYF.

The J gene is TRBJ2-7, the V gene TRBV5-1; 8 nucleotides align to TRBD2. This CDR3 has 15 residues. V lost 0 bases, J lost 1 base, and 3 bases stayed unmatched. Germline CDR1 SGHRS, CDR2 YFSETQ. This chain's CDR3 is CASSLGPGGSYEQYF. The CDR3, as DNA: TGCGCCAGCAGCTTGGGTCCGGGAGGGTCCTACGAGCAGTACTTC.

This chain joins TRBV6-1 and TRBJ2-2, with 9 positions matching TRBD2. V was pared by 0 bases and J by 4 bases, with 12 bases of the junction left unmatched. The CDR3 length is 19 residues. The germline V gene has CDR1 MNHNS and CDR2 SASEGT. The CDR3 nucleotides are TGTGCCAGCAGTGAAGCTGGCGGGGGGGCCGTAGGAGGCACCGGGGAGCTGTTTTTT. It encodes CASSEAGGGAVGGTGELFF.

This chain joins TRBV10-3 and TRBJ1-4; the match to TRBD1 covers 7 bases. Per the germline V gene, CDR1 is ENHRY and CDR2 is SYGVKD. Trimming at V came to 0 bases and at J to 3 bases, leaving 4 bases not matched to a gene. The CDR3 runs to 16 residues. CDR3 protein: CAISESRTGPNEKLFF. The DNA of the CDR3 is TGTGCCATCAGTGAGTCACGGACAGGTCCTAATGAAAAACTGTTTTTT.

This chain links TRBV10-3 with TRBJ1-1, with D maybe TRBD1 (5 bases). This CDR3 region has 14 residues. Germline V CDR1 and CDR2: ENHRY, SYGVKD. Trimming took off 4 bases at V and 0 bases at J, with 9 bases between the two ends. CDR3 protein: CAISGDRMNTEAFF. The DNA for the CDR3 is TGTGCCATCAGTGGGGACCGAATGAACACTGAAGCTTTCTTT.

The chain has TRBV5-4 and TRBJ1-1; TRBD1 is a possible D gene (5 bases). Trimming removed 4 bases from V and 4 bases from J, with 14 bases in between. From germline, CDR1 is SGHNT and CDR2 YYREEE (reference sequence). This CDR3 region has 14 residues. CDR3: CASSAPRDLTEAFF. The CDR3 nucleotides read TGTGCCAGCAGCGCGCCCCGGGACCTCACTGAAGCTTTCTTT.

V usage is TRBV4-1 and J usage is TRBJ2-3; 9 nucleotides align to TRBD2. This CDR3 contains 16 residues. Losses at the gene ends were 1 base for V and 3 bases for J; bases not matched to a gene: 5. CDR1 is MGHRA and CDR2 is YSYEKL in the germline V gene. CDR3 coding DNA: TGCGCCAGCAGCCAAGCTCTAGCGGGATTGACAGATACGCAGTATTTT. Amino acids: CASSQALAGLTDTQYF.